The 20 T cell receptor beta chains reported below all come from one sample, sequenced in a study of a mutant IDH1 vaccine in newly diagnosed glioma. The antigens for these receptors are not known. Time point specified: week 35, safety follow-up. Vaccinated patients received 300 ug of mutant IDH1 20-mer peptide per dose, with topical imiquimod. The table came from immunoSEQ multiplex PCR; TCRdb's copy has only in-frame clones and leaves some out. In the table there are tens of thousands of clones, approximately 88% of which are singletons. The sample consisted of PBMCs, taken from a glioma patient whose treatment included an IDH1 peptide vaccine. The receptors were sampled from a man between 18 and 35 years old with glioma.

The rearrangement joins TRBV28 to TRBJ2-2; no reliable D call. Trimming pared 6 bases from V and 2 bases from J, leaving 10 bases between. The CDR3 runs 14 residues. From germline, CDR1 is MDHEN and CDR2 SYDVKM. CDR3 bases: TGTGCCAGCAGAACGGACGGCAACACCGGGGAGCTGTTTTTT. Its translation is CASRTDGNTGELFF.

CDR3 sequence reads: CASSQDSTYEQYF. The CDR3 DNA follows: TGCGCCAGCAGCCAAGATTCCACCTACGAGCAGTACTTC. The chain employs TRBV4-1 and TRBJ2-7; no definite D call. V shed 0 bases and J shed 2 bases, with 5 bases lying between them. Germline V gene lookup returns CDR1 MGHRA and CDR2 YSYEKL. The CDR3 is made up of 13 amino acids.

V and J are TRBV4-2 and TRBJ1-2; D might be TRBD1 (5 bases). The V and J ends lost 4 bases and 5 bases respectively, with 14 bases between them. Germline V gene lookup returns CDR1 LGHNA and CDR2 YNFKEQ. CDR3 length: 14 amino acids. As DNA, the CDR3 is TGTGCCAGCAGCCCCTTTAGGGACGGTTATGGCTACACCTTC. It specifies CASSPFRDGYGYTF.

The rearrangement joins TRBV7-2 to TRBJ1-1, with D maybe TRBD1 (5 bases). The V end lost 4 bases, the J end lost 3 bases, and 9 bases lay between the germline ends. Germline-derived CDR1 and CDR2 are SGHTA and FQGNSA. The CDR3 spans 13 residues. The CDR3 nucleotides are TGTGCCAGCAGCTACCGGGGACACACTGAAGCTTTCTTT. It translates to CASSYRGHTEAFF.

V usage is TRBV4-1 and J usage is TRBJ2-7; 8 bases are a match to TRBD2. The J segment lost 4 bases and the V segment lost 1 base, leaving 15 bases of the junction unmatched. The V gene's germline CDR1 is MGHRA and CDR2 YSYEKL. The CDR3 extends over 18 amino acids. CDR3 sequence reads: CASSQALLAREVTYEQYF. The CDR3 nucleotides read TGCGCCAGCAGCCAAGCCCTACTAGCGCGGGAGGTTACGTACGAGCAGTACTTC.

V and J are TRBV13 and TRBJ2-5, with 7 bases matching TRBD1. Losses at the gene ends were 1 base for V and 1 base for J; bases not matched to a gene: 3. There are 15 residues in the CDR3. In germline, CDR1 is PRHDT, CDR2 FYEKMQ (reference sequence). CDR3 coding DNA: TGTGCCAGCAGCTTAGAGCGACAGGGCCAAGAGACCCAGTACTTC. Amino acid sequence: CASSLERQGQETQYF.

The chain uses TRBV28 and TRBJ1-1; tentative D call: TRBD1 (5 bases). Trimming left V 1 base short and J 1 base short, with 10 bases between. Germline V CDR1 and CDR2: MDHEN, SYDVKM. CDR3 length equals 15 residues. CDR3 coding DNA: TGTGCCAGCAGTTTATTGGCAGGGACGAACACTGAAGCTTTCTTT. Its translation is CASSLLAGTNTEAFF.

The rearrangement joins TRBV2 to TRBJ2-7; D is unresolved. CDR1 and CDR2 from the germline V gene are SNHLY and FYNNEI. With 7 bases removed from V and 1 base from J, the gap between germline ends came to 11 bases. There are 13 residues in the CDR3. This chain's CDR3 is CASTVTHSYEQYF. As DNA, the CDR3 is TGTGCCAGCACTGTGACACATTCCTACGAGCAGTACTTC.

The V and J genes are TRBV25-1 and TRBJ2-5; D remains ambiguous. The length of the CDR3 is 14 residues. Germline values: CDR1 MGHDK, CDR2 SYGVNS. V gave up 7 bases and J gave up 5 bases, with 17 bases separating them. The CDR3 spells CASKAREWIETQYF. CDR3 in DNA: TGTGCCAGCAAGGCCCGAGAGTGGATCGAGACCCAGTACTTC.

This rearrangement joins TRBV7-9 to TRBJ2-5, with 13 bases fitting TRBD2. Germline CDR1 and CDR2: SEHNR and FQNEAQ (reference sequence). The ends lost 5 bases at V and 2 bases at J; junction bases unmatched: 14. The CDR3 is 19 residues long. Here the CDR3 reads CASSLGSTSGGLRQETQYF. The CDR3 region has the DNA TGTGCCAGCAGCCTCGGGTCGACTAGCGGGGGGTTACGGCAAGAGACCCAGTACTTC.

The chain combines TRBV4-3 with TRBJ1-1; D is perhaps TRBD1 (5 bases). V dropped 0 bases and J dropped 1 base, with 12 bases sitting between them. The germline gives CDR1 LGHNA, CDR2 YSLEER. The CDR3 is 16 residues long. As DNA, the CDR3 is TGCGCCAGCAGCCAAGACTTTGCCGGGGCGAACACTGAAGCTTTCTTT. It yields the protein CASSQDFAGANTEAFF.

The V and J genes are TRBV6-6 and TRBJ2-4; D is perhaps TRBD1 (5 bases). This CDR3 has 13 amino acids. From germline, CDR1 is MNHNY and CDR2 SVGAGI (reference sequence). V lost 6 bases and J 7 bases, leaving 13 bases between the germline ends. The CDR3 DNA follows: TGTGCCAGCAGGCCAGGGTCATCGAACATTCAGTACTTC. This sequence encodes CASRPGSSNIQYF.

This clone was found once. The chain is built from TRBV14 and TRBJ2-2; 7 bases are a match to TRBD1. The CDR3 length is 15 residues. V dropped 4 bases and J dropped 1; count of bases not matched to a gene: 3. Germline values: CDR1 SGHDN, CDR2 FVKESK. The chain's CDR3 is CASSPRDRNTGELFF. CDR3 DNA sequence: TGTGCCAGCAGCCCCCGGGACAGGAACACCGGGGAGCTGTTTTTT.

V gene TRBV6-5 combines with J gene TRBJ1-1; D not resolved. With 7 bases removed from V and 0 bases from J, the gap between germline ends came to 12 bases. The CDR3 spans 14 residues. In germline, CDR1 is MNHEY, CDR2 SVGAGI. The CDR3 region is CASTADGMNTEAFF. CDR3 bases: TGTGCCAGCACCGCCGACGGAATGAACACTGAAGCTTTCTTT.

The chain links TRBV5-8 to TRBJ1-4; the match to TRBD1 covers 7 bases. Germline trimming cut 0 bases from V and 2 bases from J; bases unmatched to any gene: 4. The CDR3 length is 16 residues. The V gene's germline CDR1 is SGHTS and CDR2 YDEGEE. The DNA for the CDR3 is TGTGCCAGCAGCTTGGGACAGGGAACCACTAATGAAAAACTGTTTTTT. Protein product: CASSLGQGTTNEKLFF.

The J gene is TRBJ2-7, the V gene TRBV5-1; 9 bases are shared with TRBD1. The CDR3 runs 16 residues. The trim removed 3 bases at V and 0 bases at J, leaving 7 bases unmatched. Germline CDR1 reads SGHRS; CDR2 reads YFSETQ. The DNA of the CDR3 is TGCGCCAGCAGCTCGAAGGGACAGGGCCTCTCCTACGAGCAGTACTTC. Protein sequence: CASSSKGQGLSYEQYF.

The chain combines TRBV30 with TRBJ1-3; D is undetermined. The CDR3 extends over 17 amino acids. In germline, CDR1 is GTSNPN, CDR2 SVGIG (reference sequence). The V and J ends lost 2 bases and 4 bases respectively, with 21 bases between them. CDR3 in DNA: TGTGCCTGGAGTATGCCCTACCGTACCCAAGGGGGAAACACCATATATTTT. It encodes CAWSMPYRTQGGNTIYF.

The chain combines TRBV11-2 with TRBJ2-3; D is undetermined. Looked up from germline, CDR1 is SGHAT and CDR2 is FQNNGV. V shed 6 bases and J shed 1 base, with 8 bases lying between them. The CDR3 consists of 13 residues. This CDR3 reads CASRRLGTDTQYF. The CDR3 DNA reads as TGTGCCAGCAGACGACTCGGCACAGATACGCAGTATTTT. The whole variable domain, filled in from reference TRBV11-2 and TRBJ2-3, reads EAGVAQSPRYKIIEKRQSVAFWCNPISGHATLYWYQQILGQGPKLLIQFQNNGVVDDSQLPKDRFSAERLKGVDSTLKIQPAKLEDSAVYLCASRRLGTDTQYFGPGTRLTVL.

The rearrangement joins TRBV27 to TRBJ2-1; D not resolved. Germline CDR1 and CDR2: MNHEY and SMNVEV (reference sequence). Deletions cut 2 bases from V and 0 bases from J, with 11 bases between. CDR3 size: 16 residues. As DNA, the CDR3 is TGTGCCAGCAGTTTAAGATACTTGAGCTCCTACAATGAGCAGTTCTTC. Translated: CASSLRYLSSYNEQFF.

The V and J genes are TRBV18 and TRBJ1-3; no definite D call. Germline V gene lookup returns CDR1 KGHSH and CDR2 LQKENI. Trimming pared 3 bases from V and 3 bases from J, leaving 12 bases between. The CDR3 length is 15 residues. Here the CDR3 DNA reads TGTGCCAGCTCACCCTCATCCGGCTATGGAAACACCATATATTTT. This sequence encodes CASSPSSGYGNTIYF.